The 11 T cell receptor beta chains below were found in one sample sequenced in a study of regulatory T cells in long-lasting Graves disease. Time point described: persistent/refractory GD, antithyroid drugs over 5 years with positive TRAb. PBMC RNA served as the TCR library source. With iRepertoire HTBI primers and Arm-PCR of CDR3 regions, TCR beta libraries were built. MiXCR was run by TCRdb on the multiplex PCR reads, yielding one entry per CDR3 protein. The table records over 300,000 distinct CDR3 sequences, around a fifth of them present only once. Source: peripheral blood mononuclear cells (PBMCs), taken when the disease was refractory, from a patient treated with antithyroid drugs. The receptors shown here come from a female donor with Graves disease.

The chain employs TRBV29-1 and TRBJ2-7; 9 nucleotides agree with TRBD1. Germline trimming cut 6 bases from V and 1 base from J; bases unmatched to any gene: 4. The CDR3 covers 13 residues. The germline gives CDR1 SQVTM, CDR2 ANQGSEA. The CDR3 protein is CSVGTGSSYEQYF. In DNA form, the CDR3 reads TGCAGCGTCGGGACAGGGAGTTCCTACGAGCAGTACTTC.

In the case of this clonotype: This may be a read error: a much more frequent sequence differs by one nucleotide. This sequence joins TRBV6-2 or TRBV6-3 and TRBJ2-5; possibly TRBD2 for D (6 bases). This CDR3 has 11 residues. Germline V CDR1 and CDR2: MNHEY, SVGEGT. CDR3 region: CASSRLEAQYF. CDR3 nucleotide sequence: TGTGCCAGCAGTAGACTAGAGGCCCAGTACTTC.

This clonotype came up a few times. The rearrangement links TRBV10-1 to TRBJ2-2; D uncertain. The CDR3 is 14 residues long. Trimming left V 4 bases short and J 2 bases short, with 8 bases between. The germline V gene encodes CDR1 WNHNN and CDR2 SYGVQD (reference sequence). The CDR3 reads CASSAKINTGELFF. In nucleotides, the CDR3 is TGCGCCAGCAGTGCAAAAATTAACACCGGGGAGCTGTTTTTT.

This clonotype was detected many times. V usage is TRBV12-3 or TRBV12-4 and J usage is TRBJ1-1; D gene uncertain. This CDR3 spans 14 amino acids. V shed 1 base and J shed 5 bases, with 11 bases lying between them. The CDR3: CASSLGRYGTEAFF. The CDR3 coding sequence is TGTGCCAGCAGTTTAGGGCGGTATGGTACTGAAGCTTTCTTT.

This clonotype appeared a few times. The chain links TRBV19 to TRBJ1-1; D may be TRBD1 (6 bases). V dropped 3 bases and J dropped 4 bases, with 9 bases sitting between them. Germline lookup yields CDR1 LNHDA and CDR2 SQIVND (reference sequence). This CDR3 has 13 amino acids. The CDR3 DNA sequence: TGTGCCAGTAGTATCCGAGGGGGCACTGAAGCTTTCTTT. Translation: CASSIRGGTEAFF.

The V call is TRBV7-9, the J call TRBJ2-1, with 14 bases identical to TRBD2. The CDR3 is made up of 16 amino acids. Germline CDR1 is SEHNR and CDR2 is FQNEAQ (reference sequence). After removal of 5 bases from V and 7 bases from J, the junction contained 7 bases not matched to a gene. The CDR3 is CASSPPTSGRANEQFF. The CDR3 coding sequence is TGTGCCAGCAGCCCACCGACTAGCGGGAGGGCGAATGAGCAGTTCTTC.

As regards this clonotype: A clone one base away is much larger, so this may be a read error. V is TRBV7-2 and J is TRBJ1-2; no reliable D call. Trimming removed 0 bases from V and 1 base from J, with 6 bases in between. CDR3 length equals 14 residues. Germline CDR1 reads SGHTA; CDR2 reads FQGNSA. CDR3 in amino acids: CTSSLAVDNYGYTF. The CDR3 DNA reads as TGTACCAGCAGCTTAGCGGTAGATAACTATGGCTACACCTTC.

This clonotype was seen a handful of times. The chain has TRBV9 and TRBJ2-5; 13 nucleotides match TRBD2. J lost 3 bases, V lost 3 bases, and 2 bases had no gene match. Germline V lookup: CDR1 SGDLS, CDR2 YYNGEE. This CDR3 is 15 amino acids long. The CDR3, as DNA: TGTGCCAGCAGCGCCGGGACTAGCGGGGAAGAGACCCAGTACTTC. This translates into CASSAGTSGEETQYF.

Concerning this clonotype: An end of the junction does not agree with germline; a read error may underlie this. This chain uses TRBV6-1 with TRBJ2-1; no definite D call. Germline V gene data show CDR1 as MNHNS and CDR2 as SASEGT. This CDR3 has 14 residues. CDR3 bases: TGTGCCAGCAGTCAAGCTAGCTCCTACAATGAGCAGTTCTTC. Its translation: CASSQASSYNEQFF.

This clonotype was picked up a small number of times. With a much larger clone just one base away, this may be a read error. V usage is TRBV28 and J usage is TRBJ2-7; D ambiguous. Trimming shortened V by 4 bases and J by 0 bases, and 13 bases separated the two germline ends. Germline assignment: CDR1 MDHEN and CDR2 SYDVKM. The CDR3 sequence is 15 residues long. The CDR3 protein is CASSSGGVGSYEQYF. CDR3 coding DNA: TGTGCCAGCAGTTCCGGTGGAGTGGGCTCCTACGAGCAGTACTTC.

V and J are TRBV6-1 and TRBJ1-3; TRBD1 aligns across 9 bases. The V segment lost 3 bases and the J segment 4 bases; nucleotides outside the gene matches: 4. Germline CDR1 and CDR2: MNHNS and SASEGT. The CDR3 has 15 amino acids. The CDR3 loop is CASSDGQGWGNTIYF. The CDR3 region has the DNA TGTGCCAGCAGTGACGGACAGGGGTGGGGAAACACCATATATTTT.